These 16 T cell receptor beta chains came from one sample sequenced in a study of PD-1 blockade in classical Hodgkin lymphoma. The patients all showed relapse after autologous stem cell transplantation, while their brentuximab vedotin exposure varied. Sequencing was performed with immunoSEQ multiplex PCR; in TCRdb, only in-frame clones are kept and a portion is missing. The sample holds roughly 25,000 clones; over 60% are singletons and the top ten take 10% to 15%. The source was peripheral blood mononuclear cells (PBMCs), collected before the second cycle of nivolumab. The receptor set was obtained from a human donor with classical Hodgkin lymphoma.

The CDR3 sequence: CASSRRSSEAFF. CDR3 bases: TGTGCCAGCAGCCGAAGAAGCAGTGAAGCTTTCTTT. V and J are TRBV7-2 and TRBJ1-1; no clear D gene. Germline CDR1 and CDR2: SGHTA and FQGNSA. V lost 5 bases, J lost 7 bases, and 11 bases lay in between. The length of the CDR3 is 12 residues.

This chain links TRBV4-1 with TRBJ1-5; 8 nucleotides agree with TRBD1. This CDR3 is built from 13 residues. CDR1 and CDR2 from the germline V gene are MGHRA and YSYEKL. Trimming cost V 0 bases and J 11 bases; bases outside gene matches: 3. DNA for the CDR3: TGCGCCAGCAGCCAAGAGAGGGACAGGACCCAGCATTTT. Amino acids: CASSQERDRTQHF.

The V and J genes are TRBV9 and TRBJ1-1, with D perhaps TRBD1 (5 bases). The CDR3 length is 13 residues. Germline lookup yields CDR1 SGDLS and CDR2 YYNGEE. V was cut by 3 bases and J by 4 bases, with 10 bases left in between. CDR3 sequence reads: CASSAGQGTEAFF. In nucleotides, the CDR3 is TGTGCCAGCAGCGCAGGGCAGGGCACTGAAGCTTTCTTT. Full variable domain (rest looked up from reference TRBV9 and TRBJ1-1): DSGVTQTPKHLITATGQRVTLRCSPRSGDLSVYWYQQSLDQGLQFLIQYYNGEERAKGNILERFSAQQFPDLHSELNLSSLELGDSALYFCASSAGQGTEAFFGQGTRLTVV.

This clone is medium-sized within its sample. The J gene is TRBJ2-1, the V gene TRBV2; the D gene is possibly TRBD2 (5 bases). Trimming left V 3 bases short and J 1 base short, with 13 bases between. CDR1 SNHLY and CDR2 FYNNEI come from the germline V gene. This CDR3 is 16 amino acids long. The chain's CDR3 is CASSDWESRSYNEQFF. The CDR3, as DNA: TGTGCCAGCAGTGATTGGGAGAGTAGGTCCTACAATGAGCAGTTCTTC.

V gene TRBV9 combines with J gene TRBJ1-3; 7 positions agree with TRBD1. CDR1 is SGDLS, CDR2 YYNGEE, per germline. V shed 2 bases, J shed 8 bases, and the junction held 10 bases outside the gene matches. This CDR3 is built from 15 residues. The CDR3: CASSVDVTGRDTIYF. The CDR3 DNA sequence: TGTGCCAGCAGCGTCGATGTGACAGGGAGAGACACCATATATTTT. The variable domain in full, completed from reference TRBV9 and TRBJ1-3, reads DSGVTQTPKHLITATGQRVTLRCSPRSGDLSVYWYQQSLDQGLQFLIQYYNGEERAKGNILERFSAQQFPDLHSELNLSSLELGDSALYFCASSVDVTGRDTIYFGEGSWLTVV.

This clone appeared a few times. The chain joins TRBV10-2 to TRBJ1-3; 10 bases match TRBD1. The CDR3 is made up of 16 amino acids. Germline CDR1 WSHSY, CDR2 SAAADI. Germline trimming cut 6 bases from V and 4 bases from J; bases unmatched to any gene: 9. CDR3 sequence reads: CASRAGQGTPGNTIYF. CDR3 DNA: TGCGCCAGCAGGGCGGGACAGGGGACACCCGGAAACACCATATATTTT.

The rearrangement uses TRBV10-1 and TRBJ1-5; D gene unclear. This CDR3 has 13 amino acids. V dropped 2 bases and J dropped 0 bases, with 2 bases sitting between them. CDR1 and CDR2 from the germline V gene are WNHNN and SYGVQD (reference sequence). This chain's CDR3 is CASSENSNQPQHF. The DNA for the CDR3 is TGCGCCAGCAGTGAGAATAGCAATCAGCCCCAGCATTTT.

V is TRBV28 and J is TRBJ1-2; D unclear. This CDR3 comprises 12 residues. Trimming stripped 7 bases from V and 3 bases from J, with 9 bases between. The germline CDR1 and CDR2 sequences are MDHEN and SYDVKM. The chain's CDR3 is CASTTHDYGYTF. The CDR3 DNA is TGTGCCAGCACCACCCACGACTATGGCTACACCTTC.

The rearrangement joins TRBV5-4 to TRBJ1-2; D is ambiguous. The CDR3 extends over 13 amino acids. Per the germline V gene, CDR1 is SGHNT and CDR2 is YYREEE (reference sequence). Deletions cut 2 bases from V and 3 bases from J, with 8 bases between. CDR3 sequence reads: CASSFNGDYGYTF. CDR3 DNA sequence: TGTGCCAGCAGCTTCAACGGGGACTATGGCTACACCTTC.

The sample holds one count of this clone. CDR3 coding DNA: TGTGCCAGCTCACCACAGACCGGGACAGGGAATTCACCCCTCCACTTT. It translates to CASSPQTGTGNSPLHF. This chain links TRBV18 with TRBJ1-6; the match to TRBD1 covers 9 bases. V was pared by 1 base and J by 7 bases, with 5 bases of the junction left unmatched. CDR3 length: 16 residues. Germline values: CDR1 KGHSH, CDR2 LQKENI.

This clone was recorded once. Here the CDR3 DNA reads TGTGCCAGTAGTATGGCCCTGGGGACGGGGCTGGACTATGGCTACACCTTC. It translates to CASSMALGTGLDYGYTF. The V gene is TRBV19, the J gene TRBJ1-2; TRBD1 might be the D (5 bases). Germline loops: CDR1 LNHDA, CDR2 SQIVND (reference sequence). This CDR3 comprises 17 residues. V was cut by 3 bases and J by 3 bases, with 20 bases left in between.

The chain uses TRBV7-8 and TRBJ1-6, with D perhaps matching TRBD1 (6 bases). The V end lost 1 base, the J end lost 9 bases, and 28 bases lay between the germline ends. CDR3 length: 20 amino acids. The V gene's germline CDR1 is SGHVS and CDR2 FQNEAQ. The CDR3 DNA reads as TGTGCCAGCAGCTTAGGGGAAGGGGGATTTGGGGCTGGAATACGTTCACCCCTCCACTTT. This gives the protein CASSLGEGGFGAGIRSPLHF.

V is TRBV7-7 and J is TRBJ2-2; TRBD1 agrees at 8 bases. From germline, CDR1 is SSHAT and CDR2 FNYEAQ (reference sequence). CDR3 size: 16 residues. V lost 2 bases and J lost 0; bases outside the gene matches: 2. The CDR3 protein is CASSLTGGTNTGELFF. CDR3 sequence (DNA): TGTGCCAGCAGCTTAACAGGGGGGACGAACACCGGGGAGCTGTTTTTT.

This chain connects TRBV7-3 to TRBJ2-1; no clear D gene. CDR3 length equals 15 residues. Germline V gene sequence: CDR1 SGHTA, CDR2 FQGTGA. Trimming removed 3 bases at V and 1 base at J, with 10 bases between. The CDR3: CASSFAGSSYNEQFF. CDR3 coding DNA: TGTGCCAGCAGCTTCGCAGGATCTTCCTACAATGAGCAGTTCTTC.

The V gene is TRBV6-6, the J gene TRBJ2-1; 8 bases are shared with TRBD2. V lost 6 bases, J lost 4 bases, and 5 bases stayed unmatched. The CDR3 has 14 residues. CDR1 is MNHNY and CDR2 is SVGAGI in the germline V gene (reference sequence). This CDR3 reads CASRIAGLYNEQFF. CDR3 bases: TGTGCCAGCAGAATAGCGGGGTTATACAATGAGCAGTTCTTC.

CDR3 sequence (DNA): TGTGCCAGCAGAGTACTAGCGGGGGGCCCAGATACGCAGTATTTT. This encodes CASRVLAGGPDTQYF. The chain is built from TRBV2 and TRBJ2-3, with TRBD2 matching 12 bases. Germline V CDR1 and CDR2: SNHLY, FYNNEI. J gave up 4 bases and V 6 bases, and 5 bases lay outside the gene matches. CDR3 length: 15 amino acids. The whole variable domain, filled in from reference TRBV2 and TRBJ2-3, reads EPEVTQTPSHQVTQMGQEVILRCVPISNHLYFYWYRQILGQKVEFLVSFYNNEISEKSEIFDDQFSVERPDGSNFTLKIRSTKLEDSAMYFCASRVLAGGPDTQYFGPGTRLTVL.